This TCR beta chain was identified during a study of blood T cell repertoires in COVID-19. Study information: Collection of acute and convalescent COVID-19 samples took place in the United States, Italy and Spain. T cells, B-cell-depleted T cells, or PBMCs supplied cDNA or gDNA.

V was pared by 8 bases and J by 5 bases, with 15 bases between. This CDR3 comprises 13 residues. In germline, CDR1 is LNHDA, CDR2 SQIVND (reference sequence). In the original workflow: Estimation of nucleated cell counts relied on the amplification of reference gene primers. The table came from immunoSEQ multiplex PCR; TCRdb's copy has only in-frame clones and leaves some out. V, J and clone size reflect that table, while D and trimming were determined from the DNA. The sample lists fewer than 40,000 clones, around three quarters occurring once. The chain is built from TRBV19 and TRBJ2-5, with a weak D call TRBD2 (5 bases). The specimen was peripheral blood. The TCR sequence derives from a man aged 55-75 years with active COVID-19. The CDR3 sequence is CASHGGSWETQYF. CDR3 coding DNA: TGTGCCAGTCACGGAGGATCCTGGGAGACCCAGTACTTC. The variable domain in full, with the rest retrieved from reference TRBV19 and TRBJ2-5, is DGGITQSPKYLFRKEGQNVTLSCEQNLNHDAMYWYRQDPGQGLRLIYYSQIVNDFQKGDIAEGYSVSREKKESFPLTVTSAQKNPTAFYLCASHGGSWETQYFGPGTRLLVL.